Included here is one T cell receptor beta chain sequence, with context. The specificity of this receptor is unknown. A read error may account for a junction end that differs from germline. This record comes from a study of cytomegalovirus exposure and HLA in healthy donors (dated by TCRdb to about 2017). Some background on the complete study: In an earlier analysis of approximately 640 of the donors, around 300 Gb of sequence data and 120 million or so unique TCR beta sequences from about 179 million T cells were reported. Roughly 320 gigabases of sequencing data and around 80 million unique TCR sequences made up an early release that covered nearly 650 HLA-typed donors. Among the roughly 390 genotyped donors, about 83% belonged to the genetic ancestry cluster associated with self-reported Caucasian donors. The study aimed to test whether signatures of past pathogen exposure could be identified by cataloging public T cell receptors. The study profiled the T cell repertoires of some 610 subjects by immunosequencing and related them to cytomegalovirus serostatus. Besides the first cohort of approximately 710 subjects, a separate validation cohort made up of over a hundred different subjects was used. To predict cytomegalovirus infection status, the study combined high-throughput TCR immunosequencing, statistical association of individual TCRs with disease status, and machine learning. A later analysis re-examined previously published TCR beta repertoires from hundreds of donors and added high-resolution HLA genotyping to investigate patterns of TCR occurrence. In the later analysis, no new phenotypic data were used to find candidate immune exposures; instead, reliance was placed on TCR beta sequences and their occurrence across donors. An earlier analysis of roughly 600 of the donors used high-throughput TCR beta sequencing to judge whether each TCR beta V gene segment behaved as functional or pseudogenic. Alongside the repertoire data, information on donor age, sex, ethnicity and CMV serostatus was compiled. A later genetic analysis used genome-wide SNP genotypes for about three fifths of the roughly 700 donors, treating that subset as a discovery cohort. Every repertoire in the discovery cohort had been generated on one and the same sequencing platform. HLA typing covered class I and class II loci at four-digit resolution. Typing coverage differed by locus: A, B, C, DRB1 and DQB1 were typed in about 620-630 donors, DQA1 in about 500, DPA1 in around 610, and DPB1 in just under 490. Roughly 5 DR-DQ haplotypes were handled as single units for association and clustering, since linkage in the cohort was strong. On average, roughly 250,000 unique TCR beta nucleotide sequences were sequenced per donor among a few hundred genotyped donors of the cohort, with around 19% of those sequences being non-productive. The paper's findings and limits, for the study overall: A group of highly shared sequence variants was considered likely to be a technical artifact of the sequencing pipeline. In a later analysis, TCR association rates were found to vary across HLA loci, with the most associated TCRs seen for DRB1 alleles and the fewest for HLA-C alleles. In this cohort, only TCR beta chains were sequenced, and detectable features were limited by the absence of alpha or paired-chain data. In a later analysis, around 17,000 TCR beta sequences were associated with specific HLA alleles at a false discovery rate of 0.05. The authors suggested that the approach could potentially be generalized to other disease states and immunological phenotypes. Three of the identified cytomegalovirus-associated TCR beta chains were confirmed in vitro to be specific for cytomegalovirus antigens. Compared with equally common non-associated chains, HLA-associated TCR beta chains in a later analysis were more clonally expanded and had lower generation probabilities. In the study, about 150 TCR beta chains were listed as associated with cytomegalovirus. Some IMGT-functional V segments, including TRBV6-2 and TRBV6-3, could not be told apart with the 87-base-pair reads, so those segments were excluded. In an earlier analysis of 450 to 750 of the donors, most TCR beta V segments appeared in productive rearrangements about 87% or about 30% of the time, broadly matching IMGT annotations. A later analysis reported that several top co-occurrence clusters appeared linked to parvovirus B19, influenza, CMV and Epstein-Barr virus. A further reported finding was that TCR beta sequences accurately predicted the HLA-A and HLA-B alleles for most subjects in the first cohort. Assigning TCR associations to individual alleles was difficult when HLA alleles, especially DR and DQ, strongly co-occurred. An association between a missense DCLRE1C variant and V-gene and J-gene trimming of TCR beta chains was found in a later genetic analysis and replicated in an independent cohort. Linkage disequilibrium might explain the correlated functional status among segregating V segments, but an unknown experimental factor could not be excluded. According to a later analysis, most CMV-associated TCR beta chains appeared to be HLA-restricted, and the HLA associations seemed to be driven largely by CMV exposure. In both the original and validation cohorts, the classifier was reported to diagnose cytomegalovirus status with high specificity and sensitivity. The presence/absence analyses assumed that sequencing depth was roughly uniform across donors, and that assumption may not be true. Because HLA typing was missing for some donors at each locus, association tests included only the typed subset. Most TCR sequences were observed very rarely across donors, whereas some public TCRs were present in many individuals. CMV serostatus was the only immune exposure information available for the cohort. A later genetic analysis reported fewer N-insertions in productive TCRs among donors in an Asian-associated ancestry cluster than the roughly 700-donor mean. Because counts were too low, roughly 18 rarely observed V segments, including chromosome 9 orphons, were left out of the earlier analysis of over 550 of the donors.

Counted from cysteine to phenylalanine, this CDR3 has 14 amino acids. Kept here is only the CDR3 DNA, which spans 42 bases and is read in frame from base 1. The CDR1 and CDR2 encoded by the germline V gene (reference sequence) are LNHDA and SQIVND. Libraries were built with the immunoSEQ multiplex PCR assay. A mixture of 60 forward primers for TCR Vbeta segments and 13 reverse primers for TCR Jbeta segments was used in the multiplex PCR. Amplification of the CDR3 region of rearranged TCR beta genes was performed with a multiplex PCR assay on genomic DNA. The amplified TCR beta libraries were sequenced on the Illumina HiSeq System as 87-base-pair reads. The authors processed their data as follows. A later analysis counted about 76 million unique TCR beta chains across the 670 or so repertoires, and 10 million to 11 million of these chains were shared by at least two donors. A nearest-neighbor algorithm error-corrected the raw reads and collapsed the reads into unique sequences, merging closely related sequences to remove PCR and sequencing errors. Alignment of CDR3 sequences to IMGT reference sequences was used to assign V, D and J gene segments. For a sequence to be retained, a match of at least six nucleotides was required to both a V gene segment and a J gene segment. Rearrangements were called productive when the CDR3 lacked stop codons and stayed in frame with V and J; all others were non-productive. Following IMGT convention, CDR3 was defined as the stretch from the second conserved V-encoded cysteine up to the conserved J-encoded phenylalanine. In an earlier analysis of approximately 590 of the donors, sequences lacking an unambiguous match to a single V gene segment were excluded. In an earlier analysis of 587 of the donors, a V segment was called functional when productive rearrangements were above 56.7%, and segregating when the standard deviation between donors exceeded 5%. To diagnose cytomegalovirus status from the catalog of TCR beta chain sequences, a statistical classification framework was built. In a later analysis, V and J genes were assigned by comparing TCR nucleotide sequences against IMGT/GENE-DB human TR gene sequences. Using the TCRdist pipeline, a later analysis assigned CDR3 sequences along with most-parsimonious VDJ recombination scenarios. A later analysis defined each TCR beta chain by its CDR3 amino acid sequence plus V-gene family, and excluded reads lacking a unique V-gene family. To address suspected cross-contamination and a sequencing artifact, a later analysis removed 592 highly shared, low-generation-probability nucleotide sequences. In a later analysis, a clonal expansion index was calculated for each public chain from normalized within-repertoire ranks of inferred template counts. In a later analysis, generation probabilities were computed using a VDJ recombination model fitted to out-of-frame rearrangements, and the results were checked against IGoR. In a later analysis, hypergeometric tests were used to score TCR-TCR, TCR-HLA and TCR-CMV co-occurrence, with a repertoire-size bias correction applied to TCR pairs. In a later analysis, false discovery rates were estimated by permuting HLA or CMV assignments 20 times. In a later analysis, co-occurring TCRs were grouped with DBSCAN, and TCRdist sequence similarity was added when clustering was performed within HLA-allele-positive subsets. Repertoires with fewer than 30,000 or more than 120,000 public chains, plus five repertoires with anomalous nucleotide sharing, were excluded from co-occurrence clustering. In TCRdb, the immuneACCESS table is reduced to in-frame sequences with V and J assigned. These tables do not hold every clone; where another copy was compared, an unresolved V gene accounts for under half, and the others remain unexplained. D and trimming were read from the DNA, whereas the V and J calls and clone size are those reported in that table. The sample includes about 82,000 clones, with over 75% observed a single time. Together, the top ten hold around 15% of the sample.

The cohort comprised 710 or so healthy bone marrow donors. All cohort members were sampled while nominally healthy, although unrecorded immune exposures were likely present. Of the 670 or so cohort members, about 290 had a positive CMV serostatus and about 400 had a negative one, while no CMV serostatus was recorded for the donor. Every donor gave a peripheral blood sample, and the peripheral blood mononuclear cells from that sample were used for TCR beta sequencing. Genomic DNA was extracted from the blood cell samples with the Qiagen DNeasy Blood Extraction Kit. This sequence originates from a human donor in good health. Recombination connected TRBV19 to TRBJ1-2, and 9 junctional nucleotides match TRBD1. The material sequenced was PBMCs. Read as DNA, the sequence is TGTGCCAGTAGAATCACAGGGGGCACCTATGGCTACCCCTTC. This yields the protein CASRITGGTYGYPF.